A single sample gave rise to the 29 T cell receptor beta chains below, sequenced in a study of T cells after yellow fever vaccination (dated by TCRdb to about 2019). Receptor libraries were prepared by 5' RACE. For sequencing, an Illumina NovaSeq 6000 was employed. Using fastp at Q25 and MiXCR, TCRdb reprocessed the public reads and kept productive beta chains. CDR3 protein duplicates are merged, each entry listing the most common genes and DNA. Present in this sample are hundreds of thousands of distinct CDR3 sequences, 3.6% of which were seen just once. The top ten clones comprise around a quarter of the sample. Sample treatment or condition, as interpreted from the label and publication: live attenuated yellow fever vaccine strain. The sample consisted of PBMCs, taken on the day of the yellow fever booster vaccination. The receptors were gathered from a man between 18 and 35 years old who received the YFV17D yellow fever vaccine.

The CDR3 sequence is CASSKTGGVRANTEAFF. CDR3 DNA: TGTGCCAGCAGCAAAACTGGGGGAGTCAGGGCCAACACTGAAGCTTTCTTT. The chain is built from TRBV21-1 and TRBJ1-1. TRBV21-1 corresponds to a pseudogene. CDR3 length equals 17 residues.

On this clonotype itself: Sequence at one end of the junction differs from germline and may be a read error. The CDR3 DNA follows: TGTGCCAGCAGTTCCTCCGGGACAGTCCAAGGGACCCAGTACTTC. Translation gives CASSSSGTVQGTQYF. The J gene is TRBJ2-5, the V gene TRBV28, with 7 bases matching TRBD1. The V gene's germline CDR1 is MDHEN and CDR2 SYDVKM. The CDR3 sequence is 15 residues long.

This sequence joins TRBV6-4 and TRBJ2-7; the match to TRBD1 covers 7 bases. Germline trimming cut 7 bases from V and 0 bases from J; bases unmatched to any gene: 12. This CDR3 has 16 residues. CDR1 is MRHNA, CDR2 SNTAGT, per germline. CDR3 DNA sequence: TGTGCCAGCACCACCTCAGGGGGAATAGCCTCCTACGAGCAGTACGTC. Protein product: CASTTSGGIASYEQYV.

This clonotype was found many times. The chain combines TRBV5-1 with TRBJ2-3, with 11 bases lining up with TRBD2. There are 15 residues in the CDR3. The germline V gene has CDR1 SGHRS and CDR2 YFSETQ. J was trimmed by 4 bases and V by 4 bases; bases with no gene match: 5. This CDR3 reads CASSLSGGAADTQYF. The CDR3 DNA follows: TGCGCCAGCAGCCTTAGCGGGGGGGCCGCAGATACGCAGTATTTT. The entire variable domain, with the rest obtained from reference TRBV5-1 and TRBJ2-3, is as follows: KAGVTQTPRYLIKTRGQQVTLSCSPISGHRSVSWYQQTPGQGLQFLFEYFSETQRNKGNFPGRFSGRQFSNSRSEMNVSTLELGDSALYLCASSLSGGAADTQYFGPGTRLTVL.

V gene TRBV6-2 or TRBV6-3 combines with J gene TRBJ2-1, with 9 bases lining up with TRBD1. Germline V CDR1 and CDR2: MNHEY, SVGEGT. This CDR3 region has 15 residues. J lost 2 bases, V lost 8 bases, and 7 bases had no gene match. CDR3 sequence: CASGHRTGAYNEQFF. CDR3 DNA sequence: TGTGCCAGCGGCCATCGGACAGGGGCCTACAATGAGCAGTTCTTC.

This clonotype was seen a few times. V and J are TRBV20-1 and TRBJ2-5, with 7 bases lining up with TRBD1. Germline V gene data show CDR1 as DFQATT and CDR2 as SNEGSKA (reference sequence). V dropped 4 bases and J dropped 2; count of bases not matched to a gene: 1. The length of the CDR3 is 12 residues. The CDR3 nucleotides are TGCAGTGCTACGGACAGGCAAGAGACCCAGTACTTC. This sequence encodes CSATDRQETQYF.

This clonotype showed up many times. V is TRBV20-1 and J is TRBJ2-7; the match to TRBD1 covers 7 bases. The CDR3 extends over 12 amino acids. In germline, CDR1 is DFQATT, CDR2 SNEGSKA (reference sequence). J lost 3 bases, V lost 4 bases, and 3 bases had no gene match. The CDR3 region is CSATDRYYEQYV. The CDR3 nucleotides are TGCAGTGCTACGGACAGGTACTACGAGCAGTACGTC.

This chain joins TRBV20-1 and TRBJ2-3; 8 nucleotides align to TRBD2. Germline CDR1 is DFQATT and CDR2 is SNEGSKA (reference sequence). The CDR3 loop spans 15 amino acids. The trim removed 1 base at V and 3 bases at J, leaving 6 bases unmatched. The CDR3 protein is CSARASSGVTDTQYF. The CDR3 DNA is TGCAGTGCTAGAGCGAGTAGCGGGGTGACAGATACGCAGTATTTT.

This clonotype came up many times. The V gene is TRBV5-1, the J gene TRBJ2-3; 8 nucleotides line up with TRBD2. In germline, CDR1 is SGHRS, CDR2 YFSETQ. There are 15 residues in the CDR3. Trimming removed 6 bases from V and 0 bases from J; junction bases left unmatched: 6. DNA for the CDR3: TGCGCCAGCACCCCCTTAGCGGGAAGCACAGATACGCAGTATTTT. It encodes CASTPLAGSTDTQYF.

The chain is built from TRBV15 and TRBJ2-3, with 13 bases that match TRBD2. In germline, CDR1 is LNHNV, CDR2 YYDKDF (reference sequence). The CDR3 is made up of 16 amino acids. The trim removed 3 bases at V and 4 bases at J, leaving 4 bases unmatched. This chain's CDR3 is CATSRLTSGGSDTQYF. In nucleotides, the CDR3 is TGTGCCACCAGCAGGCTGACTAGCGGGGGGTCAGATACGCAGTATTTT.

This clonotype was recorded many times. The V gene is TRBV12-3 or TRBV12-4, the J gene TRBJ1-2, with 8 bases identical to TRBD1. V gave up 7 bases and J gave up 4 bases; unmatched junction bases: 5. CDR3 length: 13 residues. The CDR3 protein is CASKVDRGYGYTF. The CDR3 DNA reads TGTGCCAGCAAAGTCGACAGGGGCTATGGCTACACCTTC.

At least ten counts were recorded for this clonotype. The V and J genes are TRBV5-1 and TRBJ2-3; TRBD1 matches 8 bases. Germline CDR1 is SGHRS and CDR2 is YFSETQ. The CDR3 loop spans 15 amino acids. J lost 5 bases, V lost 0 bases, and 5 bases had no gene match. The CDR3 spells CASSLAGQDRDTQYF. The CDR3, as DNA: TGCGCCAGCAGCTTGGCGGGACAGGATAGAGATACGCAGTATTTT.

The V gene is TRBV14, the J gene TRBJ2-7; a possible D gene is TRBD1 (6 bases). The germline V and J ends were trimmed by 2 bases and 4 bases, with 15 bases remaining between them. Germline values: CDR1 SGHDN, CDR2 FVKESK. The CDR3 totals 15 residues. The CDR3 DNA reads TGTGCCAGCAGCCAAATCGAACAGGGAATTTACGAGCAGTACTTC. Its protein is CASSQIEQGIYEQYF.

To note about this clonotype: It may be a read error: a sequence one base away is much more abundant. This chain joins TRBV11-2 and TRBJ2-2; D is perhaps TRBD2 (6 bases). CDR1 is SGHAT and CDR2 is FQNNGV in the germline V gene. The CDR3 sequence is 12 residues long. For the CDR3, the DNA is TGTGCCAGCAACCGGGGGAACGGGGAGCTGATTTTT. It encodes CASNRGNGELIF.

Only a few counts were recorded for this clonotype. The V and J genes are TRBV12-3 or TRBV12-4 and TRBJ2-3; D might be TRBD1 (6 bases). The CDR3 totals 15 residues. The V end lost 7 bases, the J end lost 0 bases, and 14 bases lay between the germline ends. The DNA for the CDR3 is TGTGCCAGCACCCGGACAGCCGTTAGCACAGATACGCAGTATTTT. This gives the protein CASTRTAVSTDTQYF.

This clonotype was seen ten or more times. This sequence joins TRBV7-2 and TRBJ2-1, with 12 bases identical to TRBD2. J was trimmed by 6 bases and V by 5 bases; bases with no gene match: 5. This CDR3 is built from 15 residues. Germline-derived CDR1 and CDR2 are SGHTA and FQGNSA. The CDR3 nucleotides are TGTGCCAGCAGCGCCTGGACTAGCGGGGTCAATGAGCAGTTCTTC. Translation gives CASSAWTSGVNEQFF. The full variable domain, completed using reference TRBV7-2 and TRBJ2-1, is GAGVSQSPSNKVTEKGKDVELRCDPISGHTALYWYRQSLGQGLEFLIYFQGNSAPDKSGLPSDRFSAERTGGSVSTLTIQRTQQEDSAVYLCASSAWTSGVNEQFFGPGTRLTVL.

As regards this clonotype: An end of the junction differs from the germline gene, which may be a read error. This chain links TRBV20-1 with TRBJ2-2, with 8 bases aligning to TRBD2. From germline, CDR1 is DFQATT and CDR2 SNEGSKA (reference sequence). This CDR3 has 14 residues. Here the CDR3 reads CSASAGGLIGVLFF. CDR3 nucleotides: TGCAGTGCTAGTGCGGGGGGCCTCATCGGGGTGCTGTTTTTT.

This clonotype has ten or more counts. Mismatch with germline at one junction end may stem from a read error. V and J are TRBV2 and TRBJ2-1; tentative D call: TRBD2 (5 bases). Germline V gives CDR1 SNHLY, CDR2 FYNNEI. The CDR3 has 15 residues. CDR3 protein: CASREAESSDNEQFF. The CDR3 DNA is TGTGCCAGCAGGGAAGCGGAGAGTTCAGACAATGAGCAGTTCTTC.

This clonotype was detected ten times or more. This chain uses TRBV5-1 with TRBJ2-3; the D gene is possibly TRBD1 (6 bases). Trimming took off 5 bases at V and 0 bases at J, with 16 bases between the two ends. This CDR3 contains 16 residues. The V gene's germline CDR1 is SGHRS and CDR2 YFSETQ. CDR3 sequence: CASSTDRSGSTDTQYF. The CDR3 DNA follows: TGCGCCAGCAGTACCGACAGGTCGGGGAGCACAGATACGCAGTATTTT.

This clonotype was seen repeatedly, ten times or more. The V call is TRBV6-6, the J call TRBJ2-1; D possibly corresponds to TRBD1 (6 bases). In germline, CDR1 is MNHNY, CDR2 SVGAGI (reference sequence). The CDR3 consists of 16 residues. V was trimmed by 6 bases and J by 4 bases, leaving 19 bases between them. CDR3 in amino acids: CASSHTPGQIYNEQFF. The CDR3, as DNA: TGTGCCAGCAGCCATACTCCAGGACAGATATACAATGAGCAGTTCTTC.

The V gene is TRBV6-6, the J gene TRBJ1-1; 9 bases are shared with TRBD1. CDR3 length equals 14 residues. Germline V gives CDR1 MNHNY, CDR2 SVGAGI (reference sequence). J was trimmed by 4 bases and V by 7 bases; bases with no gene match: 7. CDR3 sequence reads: CASTRTGAGTEAFF. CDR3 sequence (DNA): TGTGCCAGCACCCGGACAGGGGCTGGCACTGAAGCTTTCTTT.

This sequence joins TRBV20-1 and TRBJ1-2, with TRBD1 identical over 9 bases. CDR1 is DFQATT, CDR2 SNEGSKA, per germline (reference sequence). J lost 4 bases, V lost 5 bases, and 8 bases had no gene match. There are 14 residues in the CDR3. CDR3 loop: CSASRTGELYGYTF. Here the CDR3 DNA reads TGCAGTGCTTCTAGGACAGGGGAGCTCTATGGCTACACCTTC.

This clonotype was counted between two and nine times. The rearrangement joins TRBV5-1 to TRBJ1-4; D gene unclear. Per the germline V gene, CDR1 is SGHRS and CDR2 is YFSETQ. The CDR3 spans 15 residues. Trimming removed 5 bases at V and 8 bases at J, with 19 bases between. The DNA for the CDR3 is TGCGCCAGCAGTTCCGGCGGGAAGGAACACGAAAAACTGTTTTTT. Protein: CASSSGGKEHEKLFF.

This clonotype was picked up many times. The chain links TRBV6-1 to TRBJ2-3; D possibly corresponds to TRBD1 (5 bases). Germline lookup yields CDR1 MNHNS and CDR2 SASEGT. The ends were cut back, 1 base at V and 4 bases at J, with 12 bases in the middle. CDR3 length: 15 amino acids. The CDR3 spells CASSEDRLRADTQYF. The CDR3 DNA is TGTGCCAGCAGTGAAGACAGGTTACGTGCAGATACGCAGTATTTT.

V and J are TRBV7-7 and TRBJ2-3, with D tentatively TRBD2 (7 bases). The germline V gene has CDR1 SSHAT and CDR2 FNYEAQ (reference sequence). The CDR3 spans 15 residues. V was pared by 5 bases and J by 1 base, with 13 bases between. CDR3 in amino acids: CASSPGAGGTDTQYF. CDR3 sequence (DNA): TGTGCCAGCAGCCCGGGGGCGGGAGGCACAGATACGCAGTATTTT.

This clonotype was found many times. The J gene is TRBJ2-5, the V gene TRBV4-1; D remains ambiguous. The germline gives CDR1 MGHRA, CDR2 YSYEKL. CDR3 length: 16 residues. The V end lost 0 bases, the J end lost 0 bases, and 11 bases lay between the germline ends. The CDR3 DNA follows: TGCGCCAGCAGCCAAGAGGGCACCCCGTACCAAGAGACCCAGTACTTC. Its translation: CASSQEGTPYQETQYF.

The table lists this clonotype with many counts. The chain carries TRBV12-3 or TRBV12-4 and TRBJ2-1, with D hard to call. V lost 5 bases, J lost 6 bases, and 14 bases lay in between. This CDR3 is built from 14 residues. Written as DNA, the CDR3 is TGTGCCAGCAGTCCCCGACACCAAGCCAATGAGCAGTTCTTC. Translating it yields CASSPRHQANEQFF.

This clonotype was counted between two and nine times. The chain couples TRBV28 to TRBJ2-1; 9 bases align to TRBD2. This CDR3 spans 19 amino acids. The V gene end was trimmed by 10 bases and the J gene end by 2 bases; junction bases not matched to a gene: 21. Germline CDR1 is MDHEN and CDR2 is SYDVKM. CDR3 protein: CATCARSGGLPVAYNEQFF. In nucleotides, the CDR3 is TGTGCCACCTGTGCACGTAGCGGGGGTCTTCCTGTCGCCTACAATGAGCAGTTCTTC.

The CDR3 bases are TGCGCCAGCAGCCCCGCAGTTGCGTCCGACACAGATACGCAGTATTTT. Protein sequence: CASSPAVASDTDTQYF. This chain uses TRBV4-3 with TRBJ2-3; no reliable D call. The germline V gene encodes CDR1 LGHNA and CDR2 YSLEER. V lost 4 bases, J lost 2 bases, and 16 bases lay in between. This CDR3 contains 16 residues.